This T cell receptor (beta chain) was documented in a study of cytomegalovirus exposure and HLA in healthy donors. About the research overall: Unique TCRs numbering some 77 million, obtained from HLA-typed donors, made up an early data release.

This clone was seen a few times. Its target is unknown. Primers included in the PCR were 60 Vbeta and 13 Jbeta primers. Sequencing used immunoSEQ multiplex PCR; TCRdb keeps in-frame clones, though not all of them. This table holds under 55,000 clones, 73% found once. Study results and caveats: What a later analysis reportedly showed was that an Asian-associated ancestry cluster had fewer N-insertions than the roughly 700-donor mean. It was reported that the classifier diagnosed cytomegalovirus status with high specificity and sensitivity in both the original and validation cohorts. Most TCR sequences proved rare, with some public TCRs found in many donors.

Sequenced input: PBMCs. The TCR originated in a man aged 18 to 29 in good health and CMV-seronegative.

CDR3 protein: CASSVQGAYGYTF. The CDR3 DNA reads TGTGCCAGCAGTGTACAGGGGGCCTATGGCTACACCTTC. This chain connects TRBV6-1 to TRBJ1-2, with 9 bases that match TRBD1. V was clipped by 4 bases and J by 4 bases; unmatched bases: 1. This CDR3 is 13 amino acids long. Per germline, CDR1 MNHNS and CDR2 SASEGT.